This T cell receptor (beta chain) was profiled in a study of CD8+ T cells in alopecia areata. Study details: Each day, treated patients took oral tofacitinib twice, at 5 to 10 mg per dose. Study observations and caveats: Higher clonality than in normal scalp was seen in lesional scalp, especially alopecia totalis/universalis.

About this clone itself: No antigen is known for it.

The CDR3 sequence is 14 residues long. V shed 5 bases and J shed 5 bases, with 18 bases lying between them. Germline V gene sequence: CDR1 SQVTM, CDR2 ANQGSEA. Peripheral blood and lesional scalp punch biopsies were taken from alopecia areata patients. Cell sorting was applied to PBMCs, and CD4+ and CD8+ T cells were collected. Reverse transcription of extracted RNA yielded cDNA, which provided the sequencing template. Data came from immunoSEQ multiplex PCR; TCRdb stores just in-frame clones and leaves some out. This repertoire shows about 140,000 clones, 51% found once; its top ten account for less than 1%.

This receptor was taken from a human donor with alopecia areata. This chain links TRBV29-1 with TRBJ2-5; TRBD1 is a possible D gene (5 bases). The sample consisted of CD4+ T cells sorted from blood, taken at week 0. Here the CDR3 DNA reads TGCAGCGTTCGACAGAGCCTAGTCGCGGAGACCCAGTACTTC. It translates to CSVRQSLVAETQYF.